These T cell receptor beta chains were read from a single sample in a study of blood T cell repertoires in COVID-19. Using immunoSEQ multiplex PCR, the repertoire was profiled, and TCRdb retains in-frame clones only, with some absent. The sample has about 98,000 clones, 81% seen once. Material: peripheral blood. These receptors came from an elderly woman with acute or convalescent COVID-19. CDR3s include the opening cysteine and the closing phenylalanine or tryptophan. Fields, in order: D gene, V gene, clone size, J gene, CDR3 DNA, CDR3 protein. The D gene is left open where the match is weak. Not all rows give a size; the values are once, few, many and, for expanded clones, a class.

d_call: -; v_call: TRBV9; clone_size: -; j_call: TRBJ2-7; cdr3_nt: TGTGCCAGCAGCGTAGGAGGGTGGGACTACGAGCAGTACTTC; cdr3_aa: CASSVGGWDYEQYF
d_call: -; v_call: TRBV2; clone_size: once; j_call: TRBJ1-1; cdr3_nt: TGTGCCAGCAGACAGACAGACAGAATGAACACTGAAGCTTTCTTT; cdr3_aa: CASRQTDRMNTEAFF
d_call: -; v_call: TRBV27; clone_size: -; j_call: TRBJ1-1; cdr3_nt: TGTGCCAGCAGGTCTCTTAGCACTGAAGCTTTCTTT; cdr3_aa: CASRSLSTEAFF
d_call: TRBD1; v_call: TRBV6-5; clone_size: -; j_call: TRBJ1-1; cdr3_nt: TGTGCCAGCGTCCGAGGGGGCAGGAACACTGAAGCTTTCTTT; cdr3_aa: CASVRGGRNTEAFF
d_call: -; v_call: TRBV19; clone_size: -; j_call: TRBJ1-3; cdr3_nt: TGTGCCAGTAGCCTCGTGGGCAAAACCGGAAACACCATATATTTT; cdr3_aa: CASSLVGKTGNTIYF
d_call: -; v_call: TRBV6-5; clone_size: -; j_call: TRBJ1-5; cdr3_nt: TGTGCCAGCAGCGGAGGCCCCTTTCAGCCCCAGCATTTT; cdr3_aa: CASSGGPFQPQHF
d_call: -; v_call: TRBV7-9; clone_size: few; j_call: TRBJ2-7; cdr3_nt: TGTGCCAGCAGCTTCGGACAGACACACTACGAGCAGTACTTC; cdr3_aa: CASSFGQTHYEQYF
d_call: -; v_call: TRBV3-1/TRBV3-2; clone_size: few; j_call: TRBJ2-2; cdr3_nt: TGTGCCAGCAGCCTGTCGGGGTACGACACCGGGGAGCTGTTTTTT; cdr3_aa: CASSLSGYDTGELFF
d_call: -; v_call: TRBV4-3; clone_size: few; j_call: TRBJ1-1; cdr3_nt: TGCGCCAGCAGCCAAGACCGGGGGACTGAAGCTTTCTTT; cdr3_aa: CASSQDRGTEAFF
d_call: -; v_call: TRBV11-3; clone_size: -; j_call: TRBJ2-5; cdr3_nt: TGTGCCAGCAGTTCCCTAGGGGGAGAGACCCAGTACTTC; cdr3_aa: CASSSLGGETQYF
d_call: TRBD1; v_call: TRBV19; clone_size: -; j_call: TRBJ1-6; cdr3_nt: TGTGCCAGTAGTATCGATGTGGGGACAGCCGGGAATTCACCCCTCCACTTT; cdr3_aa: CASSIDVGTAGNSPLHF
d_call: -; v_call: TRBV10-3; clone_size: few; j_call: TRBJ2-5; cdr3_nt: TGTGCCAAGGAGGCGTTTAAAGAGACCCAGTACTTC; cdr3_aa: CAKEAFKETQYF
d_call: TRBD1; v_call: TRBV27; clone_size: medium-sized; j_call: TRBJ2-7; cdr3_nt: TGTGCCAGCAGTTTAACCGGGACAGCACCCTTCGAGCAGTACTTC; cdr3_aa: CASSLTGTAPFEQYF
d_call: TRBD1; v_call: TRBV5-1; clone_size: -; j_call: TRBJ1-2; cdr3_nt: TGCGCCAGCAGCTTGTGGGACAGAGGCGGAGCTAACTATGGCTACACCTTC; cdr3_aa: CASSLWDRGGANYGYTF
d_call: TRBD1; v_call: TRBV27; clone_size: -; j_call: TRBJ2-7; cdr3_nt: TGTGCCAGCAGTTTCCAAAGGGACAGGGGCCCCTACGAGCAGTACTTC; cdr3_aa: CASSFQRDRGPYEQYF
d_call: -; v_call: TRBV11-2; clone_size: -; j_call: TRBJ1-2; cdr3_nt: TGTGCCAGCAGCCCTAACATGGGGGGGCCTGGCTACACCTTC; cdr3_aa: CASSPNMGGPGYTF
d_call: TRBD2; v_call: TRBV7-3; clone_size: few; j_call: TRBJ2-3; cdr3_nt: TGTGCCAGCAGCTTAGGCGGACTAGCTCAAGATACGCAGTATTTT; cdr3_aa: CASSLGGLAQDTQYF
d_call: TRBD1; v_call: TRBV7-3; clone_size: -; j_call: TRBJ1-1; cdr3_nt: TGTGCCAGCAGCTTACAGGGGGGGAACACTGAAGCTTTCTTT; cdr3_aa: CASSLQGGNTEAFF
d_call: -; v_call: TRBV19; clone_size: -; j_call: TRBJ1-6; cdr3_nt: TGTGCCAGTGGCACGAATTCACCCCTCCACTTT; cdr3_aa: CASGTNSPLHF
d_call: -; v_call: TRBV5-1; clone_size: -; j_call: TRBJ2-1; cdr3_nt: TGCGCCAGCAGCTTGGCTGGGGGCGGCTACAATGAGCAGTTCTTC; cdr3_aa: CASSLAGGGYNEQFF
d_call: TRBD2; v_call: TRBV19; clone_size: -; j_call: TRBJ2-2; cdr3_nt: TGTGCCAGTAGTATTATGCGGGGGGTCACCGGGGAGCTGTTTTTT; cdr3_aa: CASSIMRGVTGELFF
d_call: -; v_call: TRBV11-3; clone_size: few; j_call: TRBJ1-1; cdr3_nt: TGTGCCAGCAGTACCGGACAGCAGAACACTGAAGCTTTCTTT; cdr3_aa: CASSTGQQNTEAFF
d_call: -; v_call: TRBV7-9; clone_size: -; j_call: TRBJ2-5; cdr3_nt: TGTGCCAGCAGTTATAATGGTCTGGACAGCGAAGAGACCCAGTACTTC; cdr3_aa: CASSYNGLDSEETQYF
d_call: TRBD2; v_call: TRBV29-1; clone_size: -; j_call: TRBJ2-5; cdr3_nt: TGCAGCTCCTTTAGCGGGGGGAGGGAGACCCAGTACTTC; cdr3_aa: CSSFSGGRETQYF
d_call: TRBD2; v_call: TRBV19; clone_size: -; j_call: TRBJ2-3; cdr3_nt: TGTGCCAGTAGTAGGCGGGGGGGACTAGCAGATACGCAGTATTTT; cdr3_aa: CASSRRGGLADTQYF
d_call: TRBD1; v_call: TRBV9; clone_size: -; j_call: TRBJ1-4; cdr3_nt: TGTGCCAGCAGCGTTGGACAGGGTCTTGAAAAACTGTTTTTT; cdr3_aa: CASSVGQGLEKLFF
d_call: TRBD1; v_call: TRBV6-1; clone_size: -; j_call: TRBJ1-2; cdr3_nt: TGTGCCAGCAGTGAAGCGGGACAGGGAGGCTATGGCTACACCTTC; cdr3_aa: CASSEAGQGGYGYTF
d_call: -; v_call: TRBV6-5; clone_size: -; j_call: TRBJ2-2; cdr3_nt: TGTGCCAGCAGTTACCAGGTTAACACCGGGGAGCTGTTTTTT; cdr3_aa: CASSYQVNTGELFF
d_call: -; v_call: TRBV5-5; clone_size: -; j_call: TRBJ1-1; cdr3_nt: TGTGCCAGCAGCTTTCGTGCTGAAGCTTTCTTT; cdr3_aa: CASSFRAEAFF
d_call: TRBD1; v_call: TRBV7-2; clone_size: -; j_call: TRBJ2-7; cdr3_nt: TGTGCCAGCAGTGTACAGGGGGCCTGGGAGCAGTACTTC; cdr3_aa: CASSVQGAWEQYF
d_call: -; v_call: TRBV28; clone_size: few; j_call: TRBJ2-7; cdr3_nt: TGTGCCAGCAGAGGGGCTATCGGGGGACCCTACGAGCAGTACTTC; cdr3_aa: CASRGAIGGPYEQYF
d_call: -; v_call: TRBV19; clone_size: -; j_call: TRBJ1-2; cdr3_nt: TGTGCCACCAACTCCCCCACACAGGGTTCCTATGGCTACACCTTC; cdr3_aa: CATNSPTQGSYGYTF
d_call: TRBD1; v_call: TRBV4-1; clone_size: -; j_call: TRBJ1-1; cdr3_nt: TGCGCCAGCAGCCGGGGGACAGGGGTTAACACTGAAGCTTTCTTT; cdr3_aa: CASSRGTGVNTEAFF
d_call: -; v_call: TRBV7-9; clone_size: -; j_call: TRBJ1-1; cdr3_nt: TGTGCCAGCAGCTTAGCCCAAAACACTGAAGCTTTCTTT; cdr3_aa: CASSLAQNTEAFF
d_call: TRBD1; v_call: TRBV18; clone_size: once; j_call: TRBJ2-2; cdr3_nt: TGTGCCAGCTCGACGGGACAGACGAACACCGGGGAGCTGTTTTTT; cdr3_aa: CASSTGQTNTGELFF
d_call: -; v_call: TRBV24-1; clone_size: -; j_call: TRBJ2-5; cdr3_nt: TGTGCCACCTCTAGGGGGGGGGCCCAAGAGACCCAGTACTTC; cdr3_aa: CATSRGGAQETQYF
d_call: -; v_call: TRBV5-8; clone_size: few; j_call: TRBJ1-5; cdr3_nt: TGTGCCAGCACAACACAGGGTGTGGAGCATTTT; cdr3_aa: CASTTQGVEHF
d_call: -; v_call: TRBV6-2/TRBV6-3; clone_size: once; j_call: TRBJ2-5; cdr3_nt: TGTGCCAGCAGTCCCCGGGGTAGAGAGACCCAGTACTTC; cdr3_aa: CASSPRGRETQYF
d_call: TRBD2; v_call: TRBV5-1; clone_size: -; j_call: TRBJ2-5; cdr3_nt: TGCGCCAGCAGCTTGGTTGCGGGGGGCGAGGAGACCCAGTACTTC; cdr3_aa: CASSLVAGGEETQYF
d_call: TRBD1; v_call: TRBV5-4; clone_size: -; j_call: TRBJ1-3; cdr3_nt: TGTGCCAGCGGGAACACAGGGGGCAAGGACACCATATATTTT; cdr3_aa: CASGNTGGKDTIYF
d_call: -; v_call: TRBV7-9; clone_size: -; j_call: TRBJ1-4; cdr3_nt: TGTGCCAGCAGCCCGACTAATAATGAAAAACTGTTTTTT; cdr3_aa: CASSPTNNEKLFF
d_call: TRBD2; v_call: TRBV30; clone_size: -; j_call: TRBJ2-7; cdr3_nt: TGTGCCTGGAGTAGCGGGGCCCACTACGAGCAGTACTTC; cdr3_aa: CAWSSGAHYEQYF
d_call: TRBD1; v_call: TRBV11-2; clone_size: -; j_call: TRBJ1-5; cdr3_nt: TGTGCCAGCAGCTTCGAAGGGGGCAGGGGAGGACAGCCCCAGCATTTT; cdr3_aa: CASSFEGGRGGQPQHF
d_call: TRBD1; v_call: TRBV5-1; clone_size: -; j_call: TRBJ2-1; cdr3_nt: TGCGCCAGCAGCTTGGGACAGGGCGCGTACAATGAGCAGTTCTTC; cdr3_aa: CASSLGQGAYNEQFF
d_call: -; v_call: TRBV1; clone_size: -; j_call: TRBJ2-3; cdr3_nt: TGCACCAGCAGCCCACAGAGGGCTGGTTGTATGGATACGCAGTATTTT; cdr3_aa: CTSSPQRAGCMDTQYF
d_call: TRBD2; v_call: TRBV4-2; clone_size: -; j_call: TRBJ2-5; cdr3_nt: TGTGCCAGCAGCCCGTCCACTAGCGGGGGGCAAGAGACCCAGTACTTC; cdr3_aa: CASSPSTSGGQETQYF
d_call: -; v_call: TRBV19; clone_size: -; j_call: TRBJ1-2; cdr3_nt: TGTGCCAGTAGGGCGGGGCAGGACTATGGCTACACCTTC; cdr3_aa: CASRAGQDYGYTF
d_call: TRBD1; v_call: TRBV18; clone_size: -; j_call: TRBJ1-2; cdr3_nt: TGTGCCAGCTCACCCGGACAGGTCTATGGCTACACCTTC; cdr3_aa: CASSPGQVYGYTF
d_call: TRBD1; v_call: TRBV12-3/TRBV12-4; clone_size: -; j_call: TRBJ1-2; cdr3_nt: TGTGCCAGCCGGGGACAGGGCAGTGGCTACACCTTC; cdr3_aa: CASRGQGSGYTF
d_call: -; v_call: TRBV18; clone_size: -; j_call: TRBJ1-3; cdr3_nt: TGTGCCAGCTCACCGGCTTTAGGAGGATGGGAAGGAAACACCATATATTTT; cdr3_aa: CASSPALGGWEGNTIYF
d_call: TRBD1; v_call: TRBV7-9; clone_size: -; j_call: TRBJ1-3; cdr3_nt: TGTGCCAGCAAAAGACAGGGCTCTGGAAACACCATATATTTT; cdr3_aa: CASKRQGSGNTIYF
d_call: TRBD2; v_call: TRBV29-1; clone_size: -; j_call: TRBJ2-5; cdr3_nt: TGCAGCGTTACCCCTTGGGCTAGCGGGGGGACCCAAGAGACCCAGTACTTC; cdr3_aa: CSVTPWASGGTQETQYF
d_call: TRBD1; v_call: TRBV5-8; clone_size: -; j_call: TRBJ1-5; cdr3_nt: TGTGCCAGCAAAACTCCAGGGGGCGCAGGGCAGCCCCAGCATTTT; cdr3_aa: CASKTPGGAGQPQHF